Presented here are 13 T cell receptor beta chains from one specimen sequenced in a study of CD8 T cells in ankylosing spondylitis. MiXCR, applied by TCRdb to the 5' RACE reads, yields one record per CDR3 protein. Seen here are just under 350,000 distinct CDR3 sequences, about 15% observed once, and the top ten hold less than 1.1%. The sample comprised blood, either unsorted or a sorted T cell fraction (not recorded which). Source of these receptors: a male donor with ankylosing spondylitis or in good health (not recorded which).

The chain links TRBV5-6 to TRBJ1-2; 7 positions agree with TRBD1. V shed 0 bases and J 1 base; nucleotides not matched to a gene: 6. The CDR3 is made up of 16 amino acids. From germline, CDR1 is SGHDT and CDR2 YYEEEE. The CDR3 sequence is CASSLGTGRSNYGYTF. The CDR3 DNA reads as TGTGCCAGCAGCTTGGGGACAGGTCGAAGTAACTATGGCTACACCTTC.

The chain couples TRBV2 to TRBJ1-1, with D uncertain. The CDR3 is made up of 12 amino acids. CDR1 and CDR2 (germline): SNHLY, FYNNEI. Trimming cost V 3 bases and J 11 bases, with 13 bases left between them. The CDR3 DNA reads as TGTGCCAGCAGTGAGGTGTCGTCCCAGGCTTTCTTT. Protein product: CASSEVSSQAFF.

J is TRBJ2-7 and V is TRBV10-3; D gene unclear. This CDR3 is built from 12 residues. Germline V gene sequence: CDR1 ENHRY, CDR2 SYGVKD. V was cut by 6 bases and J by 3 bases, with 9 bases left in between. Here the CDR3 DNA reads TGTGCCATCAGCGCGAACCTCTACGAGCAGTACTTC. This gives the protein CAISANLYEQYF.

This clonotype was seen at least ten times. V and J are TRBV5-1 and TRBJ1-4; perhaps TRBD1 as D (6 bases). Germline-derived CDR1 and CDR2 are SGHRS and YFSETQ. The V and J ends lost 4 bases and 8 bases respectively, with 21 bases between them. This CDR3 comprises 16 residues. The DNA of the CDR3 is TGCGCCAGCAGCATAGACCCAGGGGAGTATGGCGAAAAACTGTTTTTT. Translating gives CASSIDPGEYGEKLFF.

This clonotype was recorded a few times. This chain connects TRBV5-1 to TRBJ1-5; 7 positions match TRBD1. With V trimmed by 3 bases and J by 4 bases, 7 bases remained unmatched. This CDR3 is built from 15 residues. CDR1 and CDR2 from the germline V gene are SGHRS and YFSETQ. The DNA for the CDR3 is TGCGCCAGCAGCTGGACAGGTGCCCAAAATCAGCCCCAGCATTTT. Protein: CASSWTGAQNQPQHF.

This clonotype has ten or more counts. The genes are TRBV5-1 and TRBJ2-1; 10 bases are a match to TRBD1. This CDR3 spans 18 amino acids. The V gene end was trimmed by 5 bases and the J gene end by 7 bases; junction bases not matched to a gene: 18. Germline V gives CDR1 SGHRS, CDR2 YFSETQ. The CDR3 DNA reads TGCGCCAGCAGGGAGATGAGACAGGGGGCGAATCGTCGGAATGAGCAGTTCTTC. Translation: CASREMRQGANRRNEQFF.

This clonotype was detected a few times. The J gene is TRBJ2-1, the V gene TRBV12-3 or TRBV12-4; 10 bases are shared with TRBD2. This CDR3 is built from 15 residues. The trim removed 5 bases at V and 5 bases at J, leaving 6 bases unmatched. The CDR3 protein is CASSLLAGIDNEQFF. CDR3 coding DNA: TGTGCCAGCAGTCTACTAGCGGGAATCGACAATGAGCAGTTCTTC.

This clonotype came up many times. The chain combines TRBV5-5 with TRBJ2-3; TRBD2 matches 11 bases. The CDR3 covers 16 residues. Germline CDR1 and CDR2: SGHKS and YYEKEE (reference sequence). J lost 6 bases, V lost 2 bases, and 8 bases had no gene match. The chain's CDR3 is CASSLALAGVSDTQYF. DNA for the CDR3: TGTGCCAGCAGCTTAGCACTAGCGGGAGTTTCGGATACGCAGTATTTT.

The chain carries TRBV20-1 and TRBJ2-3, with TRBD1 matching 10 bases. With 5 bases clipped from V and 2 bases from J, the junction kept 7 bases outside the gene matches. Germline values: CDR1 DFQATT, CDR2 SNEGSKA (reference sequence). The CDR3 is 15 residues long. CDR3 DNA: TGCAGTGCTTTTCCGGGACAGGGGATCACAGATACGCAGTATTTT. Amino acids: CSAFPGQGITDTQYF.

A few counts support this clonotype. DNA of the CDR3: TGTGCCAGCAGGGAGGGGGCTGACACTGAAGCTTTCTTT. This gives the protein CASREGADTEAFF. V and J are TRBV6-1 and TRBJ1-1, with TRBD1 identical over 7 bases. After removal of 6 bases from V and 3 bases from J, the junction contained 4 bases not matched to a gene. The CDR3 length is 13 residues. Germline V gives CDR1 MNHNS, CDR2 SASEGT.

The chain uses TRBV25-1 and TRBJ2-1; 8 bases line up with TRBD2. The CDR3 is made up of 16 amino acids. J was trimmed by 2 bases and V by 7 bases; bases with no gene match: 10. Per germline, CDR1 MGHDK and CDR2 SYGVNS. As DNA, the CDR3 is TGTGCCAGCACTTTGGGGGCGGGGGGTGCCTACAATGAGCAGTTCTTC. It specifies CASTLGAGGAYNEQFF.

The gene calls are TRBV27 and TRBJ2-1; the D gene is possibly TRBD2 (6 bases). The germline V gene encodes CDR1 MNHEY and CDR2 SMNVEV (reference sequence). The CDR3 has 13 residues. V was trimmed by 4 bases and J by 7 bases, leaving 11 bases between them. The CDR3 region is CASSSRDGNEQFF. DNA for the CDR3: TGTGCCAGCAGTTCGCGGGACGGGAATGAGCAGTTCTTC.

Here the CDR3 DNA reads TGTGCCAGCAGTGTAGTTATAGCAACTAATGAAAAACTGTTTTTT. Protein: CASSVVIATNEKLFF. V gene TRBV6-1 combines with J gene TRBJ1-4; D not resolved. The V gene lost 4 bases and the J gene lost 0 bases, with 9 bases spanning the gap. This CDR3 is built from 15 residues. Germline V gives CDR1 MNHNS, CDR2 SASEGT.